This TCR beta chain was recorded in a study of regulatory T cells in long-lasting Graves disease. V dropped 3 bases and J dropped 5; count of bases not matched to a gene: 11. Per germline, CDR1 SGHVS and CDR2 FQNEAQ. This CDR3 has 17 amino acids. Construction of TCR beta libraries relied on iRepertoire HTBI primers and on Arm-PCR targeting CDR3 regions. TCRdb re-called the multiplex PCR reads through MiXCR, storing one row per CDR3 protein. The sample records roughly 320,000 distinct CDR3 sequences, over 15% being singletons. Ten or more counts support this clonotype. Stated time point: newly diagnosed GD, antithyroid drugs for less than 3 months. From RNA extracted from PBMCs, the TCR library was made. The data were also submitted as part of a second study, on T cells in Graves' hyperthyroidism and ophthalmopathy.

This receptor was obtained from a man aged 40-49 years with Graves disease. Sequencing used peripheral blood mononuclear cells (PBMCs), obtained at new diagnosis, from a patient treated with antithyroid drugs. The rearrangement uses TRBV7-8 and TRBJ2-5; 11 bases align to TRBD2. The CDR3 is CASSFGLAGGAGETQYF. Here the CDR3 DNA reads TGTGCCAGCAGCTTTGGGCTAGCGGGGGGAGCGGGGGAGACCCAGTACTTC.